The rows below give T cell receptor beta chains drawn from one sample of a study of STAT5B mutations in CD4+ large granular lymphocyte leukemia. This table comes from immunoSEQ multiplex PCR, and its TCRdb copy is limited to in-frame clones, with some not included. The sample has approximately 27,000 clones; 81% are singletons. The sequencing input was CD4+ T cells from blood buffy coats. These receptors all stem from a human donor in good health. Each CDR3 is given with its conserved first and last residue. The D gene is left open where the match is weak. Size is omitted from some rows. Given values are once, few, many or a class for expanded clones.

d_call	cdr3_length	v_call	clone_size	j_call	cdr3_aa	cdr3_nt
-	15	TRBV2	-	TRBJ2-3	CATPQGLFARDTQYF	TGTGCCACGCCCCAGGGGCTTTTCGCCAGAGATACGCAGTATTTT
TRBD1	13	TRBV29-1	few	TRBJ1-1	CSVGDRANTEAFF	TGCAGCGTTGGGGACAGGGCTAACACTGAAGCTTTCTTT
-	18	TRBV11-1	-	TRBJ2-2	CASSFPRGGSSNTGELFF	TGTGCCAGCAGCTTCCCGCGTGGGGGAAGCTCGAACACCGGGGAGCTGTTTTTT
-	16	TRBV19	-	TRBJ2-2	CASSMASKPNTGELFF	TGTGCCAGTAGTATGGCCTCCAAACCGAACACCGGGGAGCTGTTTTTT
TRBD2	19	TRBV6-1	-	TRBJ2-2	CASSEAAGASGKGDGELFF	TGTGCCAGCAGTGAAGCCGCAGGGGCTAGCGGGAAGGGGGACGGGGAGCTGTTTTTT
TRBD1	15	TRBV7-9	-	TRBJ1-1	CASSLQGTVRPEAFF	TGTGCCAGCAGTCTACAGGGGACAGTCAGACCTGAAGCTTTCTTT
-	15	TRBV28	-	TRBJ1-5	CASSTSDRRNQPQHF	TGTGCCAGCAGCACCTCTGACAGGAGGAATCAGCCCCAGCATTTT
-	16	TRBV30	-	TRBJ1-5	CAWSGKDGGSGQPQHF	TGTGCCTGGAGTGGTAAGGACGGGGGTTCGGGTCAGCCCCAGCATTTT
-	16	TRBV11-3	-	TRBJ1-2	CASSLDQITGNYGYTF	TGTGCCAGCAGCTTAGATCAGATAACAGGGAACTATGGCTACACCTTC
-	12	TRBV5-1	-	TRBJ2-7	CASSSEVGEQYF	TGCGCCAGCAGCTCTGAGGTTGGAGAGCAGTACTTC
TRBD1	12	TRBV10-3	-	TRBJ1-1	CAMGQLNTEAFF	TGTGCCATGGGACAGTTGAACACTGAAGCTTTCTTT
TRBD1	16	TRBV5-1	-	TRBJ1-5	CASSLGPTGGSQPQHF	TGCGCCAGCAGCTTGGGGCCGACAGGGGGGAGTCAGCCCCAGCATTTT
TRBD1	13	TRBV7-9	-	TRBJ2-7	CASSLEQGGEQYF	TGTGCCAGCAGCTTAGAACAGGGGGGCGAGCAGTACTTC
-	17	TRBV21-1	-	TRBJ1-1	CASSKVDGTGGGREAFF	TGTGCCAGCAGCAAAGTTGACGGGACAGGGGGGGGAAGGGAAGCTTTCTTT
TRBD1	14	TRBV28	-	TRBJ1-5	CASSGTGGNQPQHF	TGTGCCAGCAGTGGGACAGGGGGCAATCAGCCCCAGCATTTT
-	13	TRBV7-2	-	TRBJ2-2	CASSLEAFTELFF	TGTGCCAGCAGCTTAGAGGCATTTACGGAGCTGTTTTTT
-	12	TRBV6-1	-	TRBJ1-1	CASSEYDIEAFF	TGTGCCAGCAGTGAATATGACATTGAAGCTTTCTTT
TRBD1	15	TRBV5-1	few	TRBJ2-2	CASSYRGLGTGELFF	TGCGCCAGCAGCTACAGGGGGCTGGGCACCGGGGAGCTGTTTTTT
TRBD1	15	TRBV5-8	few	TRBJ1-5	CASSLGQGQQQPQHF	TGTGCCAGCAGCTTGGGACAGGGACAGCAACAGCCCCAGCATTTT
-	18	TRBV12-5	-	TRBJ1-3	CASGLGLALGSSGNTIYF	TGTGCTAGTGGTTTGGGGTTGGCCCTAGGTAGCTCTGGAAACACCATATATTTT
-	13	TRBV28	few	TRBJ1-5	CASSTPGRRPQHF	TGTGCCAGCAGTACTCCAGGGCGGCGGCCCCAGCATTTT
-	14	TRBV10-3	-	TRBJ1-2	CAISEPTGGPGYTF	TGTGCCATCAGTGAGCCGACCGGGGGGCCGGGCTACACCTTC
-	15	TRBV28	-	TRBJ1-2	CASSFMGSPNYGYTF	TGTGCCAGCAGTTTTATGGGGTCCCCAAACTATGGCTACACCTTC
-	15	TRBV5-8	-	TRBJ2-1	CASSLGEGAGNEQFF	TGTGCCAGCAGCCTAGGAGAGGGGGCGGGGAATGAGCAGTTCTTC
-	14	TRBV5-1	few	TRBJ1-1	CASSLQGTNTEAFF	TGCGCCAGCAGCCTACAGGGTACGAACACTGAAGCTTTCTTT
TRBD2	14	TRBV2	-	TRBJ2-1	CATTLAGGSAEQFF	TGTGCCACCACACTAGCGGGAGGGAGTGCTGAGCAGTTCTTC
-	14	TRBV7-6	-	TRBJ1-1	CASSLVSGETEAFF	TGTGCCAGCAGCTTGGTATCAGGGGAAACTGAAGCTTTCTTT
-	13	TRBV10-3	-	TRBJ1-2	CAISEKGGYGYTF	TGTGCCATCAGTGAGAAGGGCGGCTATGGCTACACCTTC
-	13	TRBV7-9	few	TRBJ1-1	CASSLDMNTEAFF	TGTGCCAGCAGCTTAGACATGAACACTGAAGCTTTCTTT